This TCR beta chain comes out of a study of regulatory T cells in long-lasting Graves disease. This clonotype was detected many times. Antigen unknown. As to time point: newly diagnosed GD, antithyroid drugs for less than 3 months. Construction of the TCR library relied on RNA isolated from PBMCs. Blood from the periphery, approximately 8.6 milliliters in all, was drawn into EDTA tubes. Researchers made TCR beta libraries by using iRepertoire HTBI primers and running Arm-PCR on CDR3 regions. TCRdb itself ran the multiplex PCR reads through MiXCR, one entry per CDR3 protein. The sample holds over 400,000 distinct CDR3 sequences, 11% to 15% seen once. Study conclusions and caveats: The study found TRBV28, TRBJ1-2 and TRBJ2-5 favored in persistent disease.

The length of the CDR3 is 15 residues. V was trimmed by 5 bases and J by 3 bases, leaving 13 bases between them. The V gene's germline CDR1 is MNHNS and CDR2 SASEGT. These same records also appear under a second study, on T cells in Graves' hyperthyroidism and ophthalmopathy. From that paper: The HTBI primer set was used in a first-round RT-PCR of the TCR CDR3. The majority of expanded thyroid clonotypes above 0.001 also appeared in blood.

The chain links TRBV6-1 to TRBJ2-2; D assignment may be TRBD1 or TRBD2 (6 bases each). Sample: peripheral blood mononuclear cells (PBMCs), taken at new diagnosis, from a patient treated with antithyroid drugs. The sequence came from a woman in her forties or fifties with Graves disease. The CDR3 DNA sequence: TGTGCCAGCAGTAGGGGGGCATGGGACACCGGGGAGCTGTTTTTT. This translates into CASSRGAWDTGELFF.